Below, 26 T cell receptor beta chains from the same sample are listed, as sequenced in a study of regulatory T cells in long-lasting Graves disease. As to time point: newly diagnosed GD, antithyroid drugs for less than 3 months. Following extraction of RNA from PBMCs, that RNA was used to make the TCR library. The TCR beta library used iRepertoire HTBI primers with Arm-PCR amplification of CDR3. TCRdb re-called the multiplex PCR reads through MiXCR, storing one row per CDR3 protein. The data contain roughly 420,000 distinct CDR3 sequences, roughly 15% of them seen just once; the ten biggest clones take up about 20%. The input for sequencing was peripheral blood mononuclear cells (PBMCs), taken at new diagnosis, from a patient treated with antithyroid drugs. These TCRs come from a female donor with Graves disease.

In its sample, this clonotype was seen many times. The V gene is TRBV7-2, the J gene TRBJ2-7; TRBD2 might be the D (6 bases). CDR1 SGHTA and CDR2 FQGNSA come from the germline V gene. V lost 2 bases and J 2 bases, leaving 10 bases between the germline ends. The CDR3 covers 14 residues. The chain's CDR3 is CASSLQRGTYEQYF. The DNA for the CDR3 is TGTGCCAGCAGCTTACAACGGGGGACCTACGAGCAGTACTTC.

The gene calls are TRBV19 and TRBJ1-5; 7 positions agree with TRBD1. Germline assignment: CDR1 LNHDA and CDR2 SQIVND (reference sequence). This CDR3 is built from 13 residues. Trimming at V came to 8 bases and at J to 5 bases, leaving 6 bases not matched to a gene. The CDR3 DNA is TGTGCCAGTGGTGGCACAGGGGATCAGCCCCAGCATTTT. It translates to CASGGTGDQPQHF.

This clonotype was picked up many times. The chain joins TRBV20-1 to TRBJ1-5, with 10 bases lining up with TRBD1. Germline assignment: CDR1 DFQATT and CDR2 SNEGSKA (reference sequence). The CDR3 length is 15 residues. Unmatched junction bases numbered 10, after V lost 5 bases and J lost 6 bases. This CDR3 reads CSARTGGHRGQPQHF. Here the CDR3 DNA reads TGCAGTGCTCGGACAGGGGGGCACCGGGGTCAGCCCCAGCATTTT.

The rearrangement joins TRBV18 to TRBJ1-6, with 7 bases identical to TRBD1. The length of the CDR3 is 15 residues. From germline, CDR1 is KGHSH and CDR2 LQKENI. The V gene end was trimmed by 6 bases and the J gene end by 10 bases; junction bases not matched to a gene: 12. The CDR3 DNA follows: TGTGCCAGCTCCGCCGGGACAGTGGGTCAGTCACCCCTCCACTTT. It yields the protein CASSAGTVGQSPLHF.

The chain joins TRBV12-3 or TRBV12-4 to TRBJ2-7, with 9 bases that match TRBD2. Losses at the gene ends were 6 bases for V and 0 bases for J; bases not matched to a gene: 9. There are 16 residues in the CDR3. The CDR3 spells CASSRLAVPSSYEQYF. CDR3 nucleotide sequence: TGTGCCAGCAGCAGACTAGCGGTCCCTAGCTCCTACGAGCAGTACTTC.

This clonotype was picked up a small number of times. The genes are TRBV3-1 and TRBJ1-2; D perhaps matches TRBD1 (5 bases). V was clipped by 4 bases and J by 7 bases, with 10 bases between them. CDR1 LGHDT and CDR2 YNNKEL come from the germline V gene (reference sequence). The CDR3 has 12 amino acids. CDR3 in amino acids: CASSLGTFGYTF. DNA of the CDR3: TGTGCCAGCAGCCTAGGGACGTTTGGCTACACCTTC.

This clonotype was seen more than once but under ten times. The J gene is TRBJ1-2, the V gene TRBV5-1; D is uncertain. The germline CDR1 and CDR2 sequences are SGHRS and YFSETQ. This CDR3 comprises 17 residues. V was pared by 0 bases and J by 0 bases, with 15 bases between. The CDR3 sequence: CASSLGLVGNTNYGYTF. CDR3 DNA sequence: TGCGCCAGCAGCTTGGGTCTCGTCGGGAATACTAACTATGGCTACACCTTC.

This clonotype was seen ten or more times. The chain recombines TRBV6-2 or TRBV6-3 with TRBJ1-3; D gene ambiguous. Trimming stripped 5 bases from V and 4 bases from J, with 12 bases between. Germline assignment: CDR1 MNHEY and CDR2 SVGEGT. The CDR3 is made up of 14 amino acids. Here the CDR3 reads CASSASFEGNTIYF. The CDR3 DNA reads as TGTGCCAGCAGTGCCTCGTTCGAGGGAAACACCATATATTTT.

This clonotype has just a few counts. The genes are TRBV19 and TRBJ2-1; the D gene is possibly TRBD2 (5 bases). The V and J ends lost 9 bases and 10 bases respectively, with 13 bases between them. The length of the CDR3 is 11 residues. Germline-derived CDR1 and CDR2 are LNHDA and SQIVND (reference sequence). This CDR3 reads CASNGRREQFF. CDR3 DNA: TGTGCCAGCAACGGACGGAGGGAGCAGTTCTTC. Based on the CDR3 plus reference TRBV19 and TRBJ2-1, the full variable domain is DGGITQSPKYLFRKEGQNVTLSCEQNLNHDAMYWYRQDPGQGLRLIYYSQIVNDFQKGDIAEGYSVSREKKESFPLTVTSAQKNPTAFYLCASNGRREQFFGPGTRLTVL.

This clonotype came up many times. This rearrangement joins TRBV10-3 to TRBJ1-1; TRBD1 might be the D (6 bases). The CDR3 runs to 14 residues. Between the trimmed V and J ends, which lost 6 bases and 0 bases, there was a span of 11 bases. Looked up from germline, CDR1 is ENHRY and CDR2 is SYGVKD. This CDR3 reads CAISGGHMNTEAFF. CDR3 DNA: TGTGCCATCAGCGGGGGACATATGAACACTGAAGCTTTCTTT.

The V and J genes are TRBV4-1 and TRBJ1-5; D is perhaps TRBD1 (5 bases). Trimming removed 3 bases at V and 5 bases at J, with 14 bases between. In germline, CDR1 is MGHRA, CDR2 YSYEKL. The CDR3 consists of 15 residues. CDR3 loop: CASSQGGTTYQPQHF. The CDR3 bases are TGCGCCAGCAGCCAGGGGGGGACTACCTATCAGCCCCAGCATTTT.

In this sample, this clonotype turned up many times. The chain combines TRBV4-2 with TRBJ2-2; D might be TRBD2 (6 bases). V dropped 0 bases and J dropped 4 bases, with 9 bases sitting between them. The germline CDR1 and CDR2 sequences are LGHNA and YNFKEQ. The CDR3 spans 15 residues. CDR3 in amino acids: CASSQDAGSTGELFF. CDR3 in DNA: TGTGCCAGCAGCCAAGACGCGGGGAGCACCGGGGAGCTGTTTTTT.

The rearrangement joins TRBV18 to TRBJ1-2; maybe TRBD1 (5 bases). The CDR3 has 14 residues. The germline V and J ends were trimmed by 4 bases and 5 bases, with 14 bases remaining between them. Per germline, CDR1 KGHSH and CDR2 LQKENI. CDR3 loop: CASSHSFGGYGYTF. The DNA for the CDR3 is TGTGCCAGCTCACACTCCTTCGGGGGGTATGGCTACACCTTC.

The V and J genes are TRBV2 and TRBJ1-6, with TRBD1 identical over 8 bases. Germline lookup yields CDR1 SNHLY and CDR2 FYNNEI. V shed 6 bases and J 7 bases; nucleotides not matched to a gene: 5. The CDR3 spans 14 residues. DNA of the CDR3: TGTGCCAGCAGGAGACAGGGGATAAATTCACCCCTCCACTTT. As protein: CASRRQGINSPLHF.

To note about this clonotype: A much larger clone lies one base from this, so it may be a read error. The CDR3 protein is CATSRELSSPLHF. The CDR3 DNA follows: TGTGCCACCAGCAGAGAGCTAAGTTCACCCCTCCACTTT. The chain has TRBV15 and TRBJ1-6; D uncertain. The V and J ends lost 0 bases and 9 bases respectively, with 6 bases between them. CDR3 length: 13 residues. The V gene's germline CDR1 is LNHNV and CDR2 YYDKDF (reference sequence).

This clonotype was seen ten or more times. The chain links TRBV27 to TRBJ2-7; D remains ambiguous. The CDR3 loop spans 16 amino acids. With 2 bases removed from V and 2 bases from J, the gap between germline ends came to 16 bases. Germline V CDR1 and CDR2: MNHEY, SMNVEV (reference sequence). The DNA of the CDR3 is TGTGCCAGCAGTTTAACCCCCTTTGTCGCCACCTACGAGCAGTACTTC. It is translated as CASSLTPFVATYEQYF.

This clonotype has more than one count but fewer than ten. The chain is built from TRBV4-1 and TRBJ2-3; 9 positions agree with TRBD2. The CDR3 runs 16 residues. Germline V gene data show CDR1 as MGHRA and CDR2 as YSYEKL. The V gene end was trimmed by 3 bases and the J gene end by 4 bases; junction bases not matched to a gene: 8. CDR3 coding DNA: TGCGCCAGCAGCCAGGGGGAAGCGGGGGGTCCAGATACGCAGTATTTT. As protein: CASSQGEAGGPDTQYF.

A few counts support this clonotype. This chain connects TRBV25-1 to TRBJ2-7, with TRBD1 matching 7 bases. This CDR3 has 18 residues. Trimming took 6 bases from V and 0 from J; bases not matched to a gene: 17. Germline V CDR1 and CDR2: MGHDK, SYGVNS. The CDR3 sequence is CASSHLVPRTGSSYEQYF. Here the CDR3 DNA reads TGTGCCAGCAGCCACTTAGTTCCCCGGACAGGTAGCTCCTACGAGCAGTACTTC.

This clonotype was detected many times. The junction does not match germline at one end; this may be a read error. The chain joins TRBV7-3 to TRBJ2-1, with D perhaps matching TRBD1 or TRBD2 (6 bases each). The CDR3 runs 15 residues. In germline, CDR1 is SGHTA, CDR2 FQGTGA. The DNA for the CDR3 is TGTGCCAGCACCTTAAGGTTTGGGGGGCTTGGTGAGCAGTTCTTC. Amino acids: CASTLRFGGLGEQFF. Full variable domain (rest looked up from reference TRBV7-3 and TRBJ2-1): GAGVSQTPSNKVTEKGKYVELRCDPISGHTALYWYRQSLGQGPEFLIYFQGTGAADDSGLPNDRFFAVRPEGSVSTLKIQRTERGDSAVYLCASTLRFGGLGEQFFGPGTRLTVL.

This clonotype appeared many times. The CDR3 spells CASSPRRTSLNTGELFF. CDR3 DNA: TGTGCCAGCAGTCCCCGGAGGACATCTCTGAACACCGGGGAGCTGTTTTTT. This chain joins TRBV12-3 or TRBV12-4 and TRBJ2-2; perhaps D is TRBD1 or TRBD2 (5 bases each). CDR3 length equals 17 residues. V was shortened by 5 bases and J by 1 base, with 17 bases between the two germline ends.

Many counts were recorded for this clonotype. The chain is built from TRBV6-1 and TRBJ2-2; D call uncertain. V was pared by 8 bases and J by 2 bases, with 24 bases between. The CDR3 extends over 18 amino acids. Germline CDR1 is MNHNS and CDR2 is SASEGT. The CDR3 protein is CASHRNPWAEINTGELFF. The CDR3 DNA reads as TGTGCCAGCCACCGGAATCCGTGGGCGGAGATTAACACCGGGGAGCTGTTTTTT.

This clonotype was picked up many times. This chain links TRBV5-6 with TRBJ2-1; 8 bases are shared with TRBD1. CDR1 is SGHDT and CDR2 is YYEEEE in the germline V gene. The CDR3 is 14 amino acids. V shed 5 bases, J shed 1 base, and the junction held 2 bases outside the gene matches. The DNA for the CDR3 is TGTGCCAGCAGGCGACAGGGGTCCTACAATGAGCAGTTCTTC. Translated, it gives CASRRQGSYNEQFF.

This clonotype was seen only a few times. The chain employs TRBV7-9 and TRBJ2-7; 10 positions match TRBD1. The CDR3 runs 17 residues. The V and J ends lost 1 base and 3 bases, in that order; junction bases with no gene match: 9. Looked up from germline, CDR1 is SEHNR and CDR2 is FQNEAQ (reference sequence). This CDR3 reads CASSLGKNRDRGYEQYF. CDR3 bases: TGTGCCAGCAGCTTAGGGAAAAACCGGGACAGGGGCTACGAGCAGTACTTC.

This clonotype came up many times. CDR3 DNA: TGTGCCAGCAGTGAAGAGATAGCGGGGGTCTACAATGAGCAGTTCTTC. Translating gives CASSEEIAGVYNEQFF. The chain recombines TRBV6-1 with TRBJ2-1, with 9 bases fitting TRBD2. The V segment lost 1 base and the J segment 3 bases; nucleotides outside the gene matches: 4. CDR3 length equals 16 residues. CDR1 is MNHNS, CDR2 SASEGT, per germline.

This clonotype was seen at least ten times. The chain joins TRBV9 to TRBJ2-1; TRBD2 matches at 11 bases. This CDR3 has 17 residues. Trimming at V came to 1 base and at J to 5 bases, leaving 8 bases not matched to a gene. Germline CDR1 SGDLS, CDR2 YYNGEE. This chain's CDR3 is CASSVSLSGGAHNEQFF. In nucleotides, the CDR3 is TGTGCCAGCAGCGTATCACTTAGCGGGGGGGCCCACAATGAGCAGTTCTTC.

This clonotype was seen only a few times. This chain connects TRBV19 to TRBJ2-7, with 7 bases aligning to TRBD1. Looked up from germline, CDR1 is LNHDA and CDR2 is SQIVND (reference sequence). This CDR3 is 13 amino acids long. V trimming: 2 bases; J trimming: 2 bases; junction bases outside the gene matches: 0. The CDR3 loop is CASSITGAYEQYF. The CDR3 DNA sequence: TGTGCCAGTAGTATAACAGGGGCCTACGAGCAGTACTTC.